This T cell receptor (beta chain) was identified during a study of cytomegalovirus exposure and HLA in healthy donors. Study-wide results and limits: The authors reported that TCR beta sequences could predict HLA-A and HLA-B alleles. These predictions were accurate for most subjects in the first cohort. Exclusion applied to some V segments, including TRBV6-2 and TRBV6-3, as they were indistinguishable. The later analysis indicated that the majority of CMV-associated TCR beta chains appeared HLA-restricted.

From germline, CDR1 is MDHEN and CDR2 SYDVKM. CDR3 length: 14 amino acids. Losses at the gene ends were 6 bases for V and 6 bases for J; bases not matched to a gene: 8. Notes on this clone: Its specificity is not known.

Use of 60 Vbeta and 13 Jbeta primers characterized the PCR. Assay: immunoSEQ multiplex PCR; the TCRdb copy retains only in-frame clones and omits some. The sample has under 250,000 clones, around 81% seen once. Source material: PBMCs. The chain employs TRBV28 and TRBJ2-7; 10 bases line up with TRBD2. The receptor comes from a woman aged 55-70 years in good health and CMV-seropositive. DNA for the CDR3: TGTGCCAGCAGGCCAGGAACTAGCGGGACCGAGCAGTACTTC. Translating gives CASRPGTSGTEQYF. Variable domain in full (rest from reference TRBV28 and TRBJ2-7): DVKVTQSSRYLVKRTGEKVFLECVQDMDHENMFWYRQDPGLGLRLIYFSYDVKMKEKGDIPEGYSVSREKKERFSLILESASTNQTSMYLCASRPGTSGTEQYFGPGTRLTVT.